This T cell receptor (beta chain) came from a study of vaccination and CD4 T cells after COVID-19. Study as a whole: Six male and four female convalescents took part, two of them Hispanic. From HCoV-229E, HCoV-OC43, HCoV-NL63 and SARS-CoV-2, overlapping spike peptides were used to stimulate the cells. Timing of post-vaccine sample collection was a median about 70 days after dose two, with a range of 14 to 241.

This CDR3 region has 15 residues. Germline V gene sequence: CDR1 SGHRS, CDR2 YFSETQ. The V end lost 2 bases, the J end lost 1 base, and 12 bases lay between the germline ends. This clonotype turned up a few times. Its target is unknown. The treatment is: approximately 11-day PBMC culture with coronavirus spike peptide pools or control peptides (ViraFEST assay). A few million PBMCs per well were cultured with roughly 10 IU/ml IL-2 and 8.5 to 10 ug/ml peptide pools. Sequencing of the DNA from cultured CD4+ T cells was carried out with the Oncomine TCR Beta short-read assay. TCRdb fed the PCR reads into MiXCR, producing one record per CDR3 protein. In the table there are several thousand distinct CDR3 sequences, around 29% of which are singletons.

Sequencing was carried out using cultured CD4+ T cells from blood. The genes are TRBV5-1 and TRBJ1-1; D not certain. The sequence was collected from a human donor with COVID-19. CDR3 region: CASSFWSAPNTEAFF. Written as DNA, the CDR3 is TGCGCCAGCAGCTTTTGGTCAGCCCCGAACACTGAAGCTTTCTTT.